This T cell receptor beta chain was retrieved from a study of vaccination effects on CD4 cells after COVID-19. Study-level information: As their vaccination, participants received two doses of either BNT162b2 or mRNA-1273. The two convalescent patients provided samples 16 days and one week before vaccination. Findings and caveats of the study: Long after vaccination, the clones induced by infection and by vaccine shrank markedly in size.

The V gene lost 2 bases and the J gene lost 4 bases, with 12 bases spanning the gap. Germline CDR1 is SGHRS and CDR2 is YFSETQ. The CDR3 covers 14 residues. About this clone: Its antigen is still unknown.

Antigen-specific CD4+ T cells were expanded with viral peptide pools in the ViraFEST assay before sequencing. CD4+ T cell isolation took place after about 11 days of culture. Convalescent patients had PCR-confirmed SARS-CoV-2 infection between March and December 2020. The authors replaced half the medium with IL-2 medium on days 3 and 7. Profiling relied on immunoSEQ multiplex PCR, and the TCRdb table lists in-frame clones only, not all of them. The sample has 20,000 to 30,000 clones; approximately 80% are singletons. The sequencing here drew on CD4+ T cells from PBMCs cultured with HCoV-NL63 spike peptides, taken before COVID-19 vaccination. The genes are TRBV5-1 and TRBJ2-5, with D perhaps matching TRBD1 or TRBD2 (5 bases each). This clonotype was sampled from a human donor who had a prior SARS-CoV-2 infection. As DNA, the CDR3 is TGCGCCAGCAGCTTCTGGGGACCGGGAGAGACCCAGTACTTC. Amino acids: CASSFWGPGETQYF.